What follows are 29 T cell receptor beta chains derived from one specimen sequenced in a study of T cells in Graves' hyperthyroidism and ophthalmopathy. TCR beta CDR3 sequences were amplified from RNA transcripts. The study used the HTBI primer set for a first-round RT-PCR of the TCR CDR3. TCRdb used MiXCR to reprocess the multiplex PCR reads, holding one entry per CDR3 protein. The repertoire consists of hundreds of thousands of distinct CDR3 sequences, with around 14% occurring once and the leading ten covering under 30%. The sample consisted of blood. The receptors here all came from a woman in her 30s with Graves' hyperthyroidism.

This clonotype has ten or more counts. V gene TRBV24-1 combines with J gene TRBJ2-7, with a weak D call TRBD2 (5 bases). Germline V CDR1 and CDR2: KGHDR, SFDVKD. The CDR3 runs 12 residues. V lost 4 bases to trimming and J lost 5 bases, with 8 bases between them. The CDR3 region has the DNA TGTGCCACCAGTGAGGGCGGGCACGAGCAGTACTTC. Translation: CATSEGGHEQYF.

Ten or more counts support this clonotype. The rearrangement joins TRBV9 to TRBJ2-3; D call uncertain. The CDR3 is 14 residues long. Germline CDR1 and CDR2: SGDLS and YYNGEE. V lost 4 bases and J 4 bases, leaving 13 bases between the germline ends. The CDR3 reads CASSPTADADTQYF. In DNA, the CDR3 is TGTGCCAGCAGCCCAACCGCCGACGCAGATACGCAGTATTTT.

There are a few counts of this clonotype. In DNA form, the CDR3 reads TGTGCCAGCAGTTTAGCGGGAGTTACCCAGGGGCAGTTCTTC. Its translation is CASSLAGVTQGQFF. V usage is TRBV28 and J usage is TRBJ2-1, with 7 bases matching TRBD2. Trimming removed 2 bases from V and 12 bases from J; junction bases left unmatched: 10. Germline lookup yields CDR1 MDHEN and CDR2 SYDVKM. The CDR3 consists of 14 residues.

This clonotype was recorded at least ten times. The chain joins TRBV5-1 to TRBJ1-1; D might be TRBD1 (5 bases). CDR1 is SGHRS, CDR2 YFSETQ, per germline. The CDR3 sequence is 14 residues long. Trimming took off 0 bases at V and 3 bases at J, with 9 bases between the two ends. The chain's CDR3 is CASSLEGRDTEAFF. The CDR3 coding sequence is TGCGCCAGCAGCTTGGAGGGCAGGGACACTGAAGCTTTCTTT.

This clonotype was counted at least ten times. V is TRBV20-1 and J is TRBJ2-7; tentatively, D is TRBD1 or TRBD2 (5 bases each). The germline V and J ends were trimmed by 1 base and 0 bases, with 7 bases remaining between them. Germline assignment: CDR1 DFQATT and CDR2 SNEGSKA (reference sequence). This CDR3 contains 13 residues. CDR3 region: CSARGDPSYEQYF. The CDR3 nucleotides are TGCAGTGCTAGAGGGGACCCCTCCTACGAGCAGTACTTC.

This clonotype showed up many times. The chain links TRBV6-1 to TRBJ2-5, with D perhaps given as TRBD1 or TRBD2 (5 bases each). The CDR3 totals 15 residues. Germline V gene data show CDR1 as MNHNS and CDR2 as SASEGT. V lost 6 bases and J 4 bases, leaving 18 bases between the germline ends. The CDR3 DNA is TGTGCCAGCAGAGTCCGGGACCTCGGCGGAGAGACCCAGTACTTC. Amino acid sequence: CASRVRDLGGETQYF.

V usage is TRBV30 and J usage is TRBJ2-2, with 7 bases lining up with TRBD2. Trimming cost V 3 bases and J 3 bases; bases outside gene matches: 13. CDR1 and CDR2 (germline): GTSNPN, SVGIG (reference sequence). CDR3 length: 17 residues. The CDR3 reads CAWSETYGGGYTGELFF. The CDR3 coding sequence is TGTGCCTGGAGCGAAACCTACGGGGGAGGGTACACCGGGGAGCTGTTTTTT.

This clonotype was seen ten or more times. The gene calls are TRBV6-1 and TRBJ1-6; D is ambiguous. This CDR3 comprises 13 residues. Trimming took 4 bases from V and 5 from J, leaving 6 bases between them. Germline CDR1 is MNHNS and CDR2 is SASEGT. The CDR3 bases are TGTGCCAGCAGTGTGACGGATAATTCACCCCTCCACTTT. It is translated as CASSVTDNSPLHF.

The table lists this clonotype with a few counts. V gene TRBV12-3 or TRBV12-4 combines with J gene TRBJ2-2; D unclear. Trimming took off 11 bases at V and 1 base at J, with 14 bases between the two ends. The CDR3 is made up of 14 amino acids. In DNA, the CDR3 is TGTGCCTCCAACGGCGCCGGGAACACCGGGGAGCTGTTTTTT. The encoded protein is CASNGAGNTGELFF.

This clonotype was seen at least ten times. The V gene is TRBV20-1, the J gene TRBJ1-4; D is unclear. V was pared by 7 bases and J by 8 bases, with 11 bases between. The CDR3 extends over 11 amino acids. CDR1 and CDR2 from the germline V gene are DFQATT and SNEGSKA (reference sequence). Here the CDR3 DNA reads TGCAGTGTTGAGGTTGGGGAAAAACTGTTTTTT. Protein: CSVEVGEKLFF.

This clonotype has at least ten counts. The chain carries TRBV12-3 or TRBV12-4 and TRBJ1-4; D call uncertain. The CDR3 extends over 12 amino acids. The ends were cut back, 3 bases at V and 10 bases at J, with 9 bases in the middle. The CDR3 sequence: CASSFSASKLFF. The CDR3 coding sequence is TGTGCCAGCAGTTTTTCTGCCTCAAAACTGTTTTTT.

This clonotype occurred many times. The V and J genes are TRBV7-9 and TRBJ2-7; 8 bases agree with TRBD2. The CDR3 loop spans 16 amino acids. Germline CDR1 SEHNR, CDR2 FQNEAQ (reference sequence). The V gene end was trimmed by 3 bases and the J gene end by 4 bases; junction bases not matched to a gene: 11. CDR3 sequence reads: CASSFPREGLGYEQYF. CDR3 coding DNA: TGTGCCAGCAGCTTCCCTCGGGAGGGATTGGGGTACGAGCAGTACTTC. Full variable domain (remainder filled in from reference TRBV7-9 and TRBJ2-7): DTGVSQNPRHKITKRGQNVTFRCDPISEHNRLYWYRQTLGQGPEFLTYFQNEAQLEKSRLLSDRFSAERPKGSFSTLEIQRTEQGDSAMYLCASSFPREGLGYEQYFGPGTRLTVT.

The V call is TRBV7-9, the J call TRBJ2-1, with TRBD1 matching 9 bases. The CDR3 is 15 amino acids. Germline V gives CDR1 SEHNR, CDR2 FQNEAQ (reference sequence). Trimming removed 3 bases from V and 4 bases from J; junction bases left unmatched: 4. CDR3 region: CASSFGTGFYNEQFF. In DNA form, the CDR3 reads TGTGCCAGCAGCTTCGGGACAGGGTTTTACAATGAGCAGTTCTTC.

This clonotype appeared a few times. The rearrangement joins TRBV4-1 to TRBJ2-1; 12 nucleotides agree with TRBD2. V shed 4 bases, J shed 4 bases, and the junction held 8 bases outside the gene matches. The germline CDR1 and CDR2 sequences are MGHRA and YSYEKL. This CDR3 is built from 17 residues. Written as DNA, the CDR3 is TGCGCCAGCAGCCGATCGCCCGGGACTAGCGGGTACAATGAGCAGTTCTTC. It encodes CASSRSPGTSGYNEQFF.

Many counts were recorded for this clonotype. The V call is TRBV12-3 or TRBV12-4, the J call TRBJ2-4; D is unresolved. V lost 6 bases, J lost 8 bases, and 11 bases lay in between. The CDR3 has 12 residues. In DNA, the CDR3 is TGTGCCAGCAGCCCCAGGCTGGACATTCAGTACTTC. Translated, it gives CASSPRLDIQYF.

About this clonotype: A much larger clone differs by one base, so this may be a read error. In nucleotides, the CDR3 is TGCAGTGCCCGCGGGCAGGGGGCAAGCAATCATCCCCAGCATTTT. It specifies CSARGQGASNHPQHF. V gene TRBV20-1 combines with J gene TRBJ1-5, with TRBD1 identical over 8 bases. Germline assignment: CDR1 DFQATT and CDR2 SNEGSKA (reference sequence). The CDR3 runs to 15 residues.

The sample holds many counts of this clonotype. This sequence joins TRBV7-9 and TRBJ1-2, with no clear D. There are 13 residues in the CDR3. From germline, CDR1 is SEHNR and CDR2 FQNEAQ (reference sequence). Trimming stripped 5 bases from V and 7 bases from J, with 14 bases between. CDR3 protein: CASSPWTAIGYTF. CDR3 bases: TGTGCCAGCAGCCCTTGGACGGCAATTGGCTACACCTTC.

Ten or more counts support this clonotype. The V and J genes are TRBV12-3 or TRBV12-4 and TRBJ2-5; 13 bases match TRBD2. Trimming cost V 6 bases and J 3 bases; bases outside gene matches: 10. This CDR3 has 17 residues. CDR3 sequence reads: CASSLKGLAGMKETQYF. The DNA of the CDR3 is TGTGCCAGCAGCCTCAAGGGACTAGCGGGAATGAAAGAGACCCAGTACTTC.

There are a few counts of this clonotype. The chain joins TRBV3-1 to TRBJ1-5, with D tentatively TRBD1 (5 bases). This CDR3 is 21 amino acids long. The germline V gene has CDR1 LGHDT and CDR2 YNNKEL (reference sequence). V was trimmed by 3 bases and J by 0 bases, leaving 27 bases between them. CDR3 in amino acids: CASSHRIGRSGRRYSNQPQHF. The CDR3 region has the DNA TGTGCCAGCAGCCACCGCATAGGCCGATCGGGACGGCGATATAGCAATCAGCCCCAGCATTTT.

This clonotype was counted a few times. The CDR3 spells CASSQDSSGRYF. The CDR3 coding sequence is TGTGCCAGCAGCCAAGATAGTAGCGGGAGGTACTTC. V usage is TRBV14 and J usage is TRBJ2-5; 9 bases are a match to TRBD2. CDR3 length: 12 amino acids. CDR1 and CDR2 (germline): SGHDN, FVKESK. V was pared by 0 bases and J by 13 bases, with 3 bases of the junction left unmatched.

The J gene is TRBJ2-7, the V gene TRBV20-1, with TRBD1 identical over 10 bases. The V segment lost 4 bases and the J segment 5 bases; nucleotides outside the gene matches: 11. This CDR3 contains 15 residues. From germline, CDR1 is DFQATT and CDR2 SNEGSKA (reference sequence). The CDR3 region has the DNA TGCAGTGCTACACGCCCACGACAGGGGGCGGACGAGCAGTACTTC. Amino acids: CSATRPRQGADEQYF.

The V gene is TRBV7-2, the J gene TRBJ2-5; D assignment may be TRBD1 or TRBD2 (5 bases each). The CDR3 is 15 residues long. The V gene's germline CDR1 is SGHTA and CDR2 FQGNSA. Trimming pared 5 bases from V and 5 bases from J, leaving 18 bases between. CDR3 nucleotide sequence: TGTGCCAGCAGCCCTTGGGGGTCCGGAGGTGAGACCCAGTACTTC. The encoded protein is CASSPWGSGGETQYF. The entire variable domain, with the rest obtained from reference TRBV7-2 and TRBJ2-5, is as follows: GAGVSQSPSNKVTEKGKDVELRCDPISGHTALYWYRQSLGQGLEFLIYFQGNSAPDKSGLPSDRFSAERTGGSVSTLTIQRTQQEDSAVYLCASSPWGSGGETQYFGPGTRLLVL.

This clonotype has at least ten counts. V and J are TRBV11-2 and TRBJ2-7; D assignment may be TRBD1 or TRBD2 (5 bases each). The length of the CDR3 is 15 residues. The germline CDR1 and CDR2 sequences are SGHAT and FQNNGV. Trimming removed 0 bases from V and 3 bases from J, with 12 bases in between. In DNA form, the CDR3 reads TGTGCCAGCAGCTTAGATCGAGGGGACGGCTACGAGCAGTACTTC. Protein: CASSLDRGDGYEQYF. The whole variable domain, remainder taken from reference TRBV11-2 and TRBJ2-7, is EAGVAQSPRYKIIEKRQSVAFWCNPISGHATLYWYQQILGQGPKLLIQFQNNGVVDDSQLPKDRFSAERLKGVDSTLKIQPAKLEDSAVYLCASSLDRGDGYEQYFGPGTRLTVT.

This clonotype was seen many times. This sequence joins TRBV7-2 and TRBJ2-7, with D perhaps being TRBD1 or TRBD2 (6 bases each). Germline values: CDR1 SGHTA, CDR2 FQGNSA. V dropped 5 bases and J dropped 2 bases, with 19 bases sitting between them. CDR3 length equals 16 residues. CDR3 sequence reads: CASSLIADSDTYEQYF. The CDR3 DNA reads TGTGCCAGCAGCCTCATAGCGGACAGTGACACCTACGAGCAGTACTTC. The variable domain in full, with the rest retrieved from reference TRBV7-2 and TRBJ2-7, is GAGVSQSPSNKVTEKGKDVELRCDPISGHTALYWYRQSLGQGLEFLIYFQGNSAPDKSGLPSDRFSAERTGGSVSTLTIQRTQQEDSAVYLCASSLIADSDTYEQYFGPGTRLTVT.

In its sample, this clonotype was seen a few times. The chain uses TRBV19 and TRBJ1-5, with a tentative D call TRBD1 (5 bases). Trimming shortened V by 4 bases and J by 2 bases, and 15 bases separated the two germline ends. This CDR3 is built from 16 residues. In germline, CDR1 is LNHDA, CDR2 SQIVND (reference sequence). This CDR3 reads CASSTMGQLGNQPQHF. Written as DNA, the CDR3 is TGTGCCAGTAGTACAATGGGGCAACTGGGCAATCAGCCCCAGCATTTT.

The chain is built from TRBV5-6 and TRBJ2-6; tentatively, D is TRBD1 or TRBD2 (5 bases each). Trimming pared 0 bases from V and 4 bases from J, leaving 11 bases between. Germline CDR1 reads SGHDT; CDR2 reads YYEEEE. This CDR3 is 16 amino acids long. The CDR3 loop reads CASSLVGTPGANVLTF. The CDR3, as DNA: TGTGCCAGCAGCTTGGTTGGGACCCCCGGGGCCAACGTCCTGACTTTC.

In this sample, this clonotype turned up many times. This chain links TRBV28 with TRBJ1-4; the D is unclear. V was cut by 5 bases and J by 5 bases, with 18 bases left in between. CDR1 and CDR2 (germline): MDHEN, SYDVKM. The CDR3 length is 16 residues. CDR3 in DNA: TGTGCCAGCAGTGTCTTGTCGTTGGCGGTGAATGAAAAACTGTTTTTT. Its translation: CASSVLSLAVNEKLFF.

This clonotype was observed at least ten times. The V call is TRBV2, the J call TRBJ2-7; TRBD2 is a possible D gene (5 bases). The V and J ends lost 5 bases and 1 base respectively, with 15 bases between them. Germline CDR1 and CDR2: SNHLY and FYNNEI. This CDR3 has 15 amino acids. The CDR3 nucleotides are TGTGCCAGCAGTCCAACTAGTGACCCTTCCTACGAGCAGTACTTC. It translates to CASSPTSDPSYEQYF.

This clonotype has a count of ten or more. This rearrangement joins TRBV7-6 to TRBJ1-2; D remains ambiguous. The ends were cut back, 5 bases at V and 5 bases at J, with 15 bases in the middle. In germline, CDR1 is SGHVS, CDR2 FNYEAQ. The CDR3 spans 14 residues. Here the CDR3 reads CASSSELDGYGYTF. In DNA form, the CDR3 reads TGTGCCAGCAGCAGCGAATTGGACGGATATGGCTACACCTTC.